The 29 T cell receptor beta chains below come from one sample, sequenced in a study of blood T cell repertoires in COVID-19. Generated by immunoSEQ multiplex PCR, the TCRdb table keeps only in-frame clones and is missing some. Of about 120,000 clones in the sample, around 76% were seen once. Sequencing was done on a sample of peripheral blood. These receptor sequences come from a man aged 60 to 75 with acute or convalescent COVID-19.

The chain joins TRBV5-6 to TRBJ2-1, with TRBD2 matching 14 bases. CDR1 is SGHDT and CDR2 is YYEEEE in the germline V gene. J lost 9 bases, V lost 4 bases, and 9 bases had no gene match. There are 16 residues in the CDR3. In DNA, the CDR3 is TGTGCCAGCAGCCTGACTAGCGGGGGGGTTTTCGGTGAGCAGTTCTTC. It is translated as CASSLTSGGVFGEQFF.

This clone was counted only a few times. This chain links TRBV7-9 with TRBJ1-2; tentatively, D is TRBD1 (5 bases). Germline CDR1 SEHNR, CDR2 FQNEAQ (reference sequence). Between the trimmed V and J ends, which lost 3 bases and 8 bases, there was a span of 13 bases. The CDR3 contains 13 residues. CDR3 protein: CASSFAGPGGYTF. In nucleotides, the CDR3 is TGTGCCAGCAGCTTCGCAGGGCCCGGCGGCTACACCTTC.

The chain uses TRBV28 and TRBJ2-1, with TRBD1 matching over 10 bases. This CDR3 has 17 amino acids. The germline V gene has CDR1 MDHEN and CDR2 SYDVKM. Trimming cost V 7 bases and J 6 bases; bases outside gene matches: 15. The CDR3 loop reads CASTFPTGTGVLNEQFF. CDR3 coding DNA: TGTGCCAGCACTTTCCCTACCGGGACAGGGGTTCTCAATGAGCAGTTCTTC. Combining the CDR3 with reference TRBV28 and TRBJ2-1 gives the whole variable domain DVKVTQSSRYLVKRTGEKVFLECVQDMDHENMFWYRQDPGLGLRLIYFSYDVKMKEKGDIPEGYSVSREKKERFSLILESASTNQTSMYLCASTFPTGTGVLNEQFFGPGTRLTVL.

The CDR3, as DNA: TGTGCCAGCTCACCTGACAGGGTTGGCTACACCTTC. Residues: CASSPDRVGYTF. The gene calls are TRBV18 and TRBJ1-2, with 7 bases aligning to TRBD1. Germline lookup yields CDR1 KGHSH and CDR2 LQKENI. V gave up 3 bases and J gave up 7 bases; unmatched junction bases: 2. The CDR3 runs 12 residues. Full variable domain (outside the CDR3, taken from reference TRBV18 and TRBJ1-2): NAGVMQNPRHLVRRRGQEARLRCSPMKGHSHVYWYRQLPEEGLKFMVYLQKENIIDESGMPKERFSAEFPKEGPSILRIQQVVRGDSAAYFCASSPDRVGYTFGSGTRLTVV.

This clone is a singleton in its sample. The V and J genes are TRBV3-1 (or the pseudogene TRBV3-2) and TRBJ1-2; TRBD1 matches 7 bases. The V gene end was trimmed by 6 bases and the J gene end by 4 bases; junction bases not matched to a gene: 5. The germline V gene encodes CDR1 LGHDT and CDR2 YNNKEL (reference sequence). The CDR3 totals 13 residues. This CDR3 reads CASRLGTVYGYTF. DNA for the CDR3: TGTGCCAGCAGACTCGGGACAGTCTATGGCTACACCTTC.

The chain joins TRBV11-3 to TRBJ2-1, with 7 positions matching TRBD2. The V gene end was trimmed by 7 bases and the J gene end by 1 base; junction bases not matched to a gene: 7. This CDR3 is built from 15 residues. Germline V gene lookup returns CDR1 SGHNT and CDR2 YENEEA. The CDR3 reads CASTQRLASYNEQFF. In DNA form, the CDR3 reads TGTGCCAGCACCCAACGACTAGCTTCCTACAATGAGCAGTTCTTC.

This clone appeared a single time. The chain combines TRBV6-6 with TRBJ2-1, with a tentative D call TRBD2 (5 bases). With 0 bases removed from V and 9 bases from J, the gap between germline ends came to 9 bases. The length of the CDR3 is 13 residues. Germline lookup yields CDR1 MNHNY and CDR2 SVGAGI (reference sequence). The CDR3 coding sequence is TGTGCCAGCAGTTACTCCCCGGGGTCTGAGCAGTTCTTC. Its translation: CASSYSPGSEQFF.

This clone was counted once. The genes are TRBV15 and TRBJ2-2, with 8 bases identical to TRBD2. This CDR3 is 16 amino acids long. The V segment lost 6 bases and the J segment 5 bases; nucleotides outside the gene matches: 11. Germline V gives CDR1 LNHNV, CDR2 YYDKDF (reference sequence). The CDR3 region is CATSPGGRGPTGELFF. The CDR3 region has the DNA TGTGCCACCAGTCCGGGGGGGAGGGGCCCGACCGGGGAGCTGTTTTTT.

There are a few counts of this clone. The genes are TRBV6-5 and TRBJ2-1, with TRBD2 as a possible D gene (7 bases). Germline V gene lookup returns CDR1 MNHEY and CDR2 SVGAGI. With 6 bases removed from V and 4 bases from J, the gap between germline ends came to 13 bases. The CDR3 is 14 residues long. This CDR3 reads CASSRGGQYNEQFF. The CDR3 DNA follows: TGTGCCAGCAGCAGGGGAGGGCAGTACAATGAGCAGTTCTTC.

The V and J genes are TRBV29-1 and TRBJ1-2; 7 positions agree with TRBD1. V lost 7 bases to trimming and J lost 0 bases; unmatched junction nucleotides: 17. Germline assignment: CDR1 SQVTM and CDR2 ANQGSEA. The CDR3 sequence is 17 residues long. CDR3 in amino acids: CSAFLQGTEPTNYGYTF. The CDR3 DNA reads TGCAGCGCATTTCTACAGGGGACTGAACCTACTAACTATGGCTACACCTTC.

This clone has only a few counts. The CDR3 DNA reads TGTGCCACCAGCAGACCAGAAAACACTGAAGCTTTCTTT. Translating it yields CATSRPENTEAFF. The genes are TRBV15 and TRBJ1-1; D unresolved. V shed 2 bases and J shed 2 bases, with 6 bases lying between them. The CDR3 is made up of 13 amino acids. Germline V gene lookup returns CDR1 LNHNV and CDR2 YYDKDF (reference sequence).

By frequency in the sample, this clone is medium-sized. Distinct nucleotide sequences in the sample also encode this CDR3. V usage is TRBV6-5 and J usage is TRBJ1-2; TRBD1 matches 7 bases. The CDR3 runs to 13 residues. Trimming cost V 2 bases and J 4 bases; bases outside gene matches: 1. The germline gives CDR1 MNHEY, CDR2 SVGAGI. The CDR3 region has the DNA TGTGCCAGCAGTTACCGACAGGGCTATGGCTACACCTTC. It translates to CASSYRQGYGYTF.

The V call is TRBV9, the J call TRBJ1-1; unclear D gene. V was shortened by 0 bases and J by 2 bases, with 8 bases between the two germline ends. Germline CDR1 and CDR2: SGDLS and YYNGEE. The CDR3 is 14 residues long. The CDR3 loop is CASSVGESNTEAFF. In nucleotides, the CDR3 is TGTGCCAGCAGCGTAGGTGAGAGCAACACTGAAGCTTTCTTT.

The chain is built from TRBV7-3 and TRBJ2-1, with D hard to call. The V end was cut by 2 bases, the J end by 6 bases, with 8 bases between. The CDR3 is 13 amino acids. Germline-derived CDR1 and CDR2 are SGHTA and FQGTGA. CDR3 amino acids: CASSLLGVNEQFF. DNA of the CDR3: TGTGCCAGCAGCTTACTCGGTGTCAATGAGCAGTTCTTC. Full variable domain (rest looked up from reference TRBV7-3 and TRBJ2-1): GAGVSQTPSNKVTEKGKYVELRCDPISGHTALYWYRQSLGQGPEFLIYFQGTGAADDSGLPNDRFFAVRPEGSVSTLKIQRTERGDSAVYLCASSLLGVNEQFFGPGTRLTVL.

V is TRBV5-6 and J is TRBJ1-1; TRBD1 matches at 7 bases. The trim removed 4 bases at V and 5 bases at J, leaving 14 bases unmatched. Germline CDR1 SGHDT, CDR2 YYEEEE. The CDR3 is 16 residues long. In nucleotides, the CDR3 is TGTGCCAGCAGCACCCCGACAGGGTTCCCAAGGACTGAAGCTTTCTTT. Translation gives CASSTPTGFPRTEAFF. The whole variable domain, remainder taken from reference TRBV5-6 and TRBJ1-1, is DAGVTQSPTHLIKTRGQQVTLRCSPKSGHDTVSWYQQALGQGPQFIFQYYEEEERQRGNFPDRFSGHQFPNYSSELNVNALLLGDSALYLCASSTPTGFPRTEAFFGQGTRLTVV.

This chain joins TRBV20-1 and TRBJ2-7; D is unclear. The CDR3 length is 11 residues. Per germline, CDR1 DFQATT and CDR2 SNEGSKA (reference sequence). Trimming removed 2 bases at V and 3 bases at J, with 5 bases between. As DNA, the CDR3 is TGCAGTGCTAGACCGGGCTACGAGCAGTACTTC. Protein sequence: CSARPGYEQYF.

This clone came up many times. The V and J genes are TRBV5-4 and TRBJ2-2; the match to TRBD2 covers 10 bases. The CDR3 is 15 residues long. CDR1 and CDR2 (germline): SGHNT, YYREEE (reference sequence). V lost 4 bases and J lost 5; bases outside the gene matches: 5. CDR3 amino acids: CASSRSTSGTGELFF. DNA of the CDR3: TGTGCCAGCAGCCGATCGACTAGCGGGACCGGGGAGCTGTTTTTT.

This clone has a handful of counts. The genes are TRBV18 and TRBJ2-1; 9 bases fit TRBD1. V lost 6 bases to trimming and J lost 4 bases; unmatched junction nucleotides: 7. Germline lookup yields CDR1 KGHSH and CDR2 LQKENI. This CDR3 contains 15 residues. CDR3 sequence (DNA): TGTGCCAGCTCGCGGGGACAGGGAACTTACAATGAGCAGTTCTTC. It specifies CASSRGQGTYNEQFF.

The rearrangement joins TRBV5-6 to TRBJ1-1; D is ambiguous. Trimming cost V 0 bases and J 1 base, with 19 bases left between them. Germline-derived CDR1 and CDR2 are SGHDT and YYEEEE. The CDR3 is made up of 18 amino acids. The CDR3 is CASSLADVPGAENTEAFF. DNA of the CDR3: TGTGCCAGCAGCTTGGCCGATGTCCCGGGAGCAGAGAACACTGAAGCTTTCTTT.

This sequence joins TRBV6-5 and TRBJ2-7; D is ambiguous. CDR3 length: 15 amino acids. The V and J ends lost 0 bases and 5 bases respectively, with 14 bases between them. Germline CDR1 is MNHEY and CDR2 is SVGAGI. The CDR3 spells CASSYSIPSRDEQYF. CDR3 DNA: TGTGCCAGCAGTTACTCGATTCCTTCTCGGGACGAGCAGTACTTC.

V gene TRBV12-5 combines with J gene TRBJ1-2; D is possibly TRBD1 (6 bases). Looked up from germline, CDR1 is LGHNT and CDR2 is FRNRAP. The CDR3 runs to 12 residues. V was clipped by 6 bases and J by 2 bases, with 7 bases between them. CDR3 nucleotides: TGTGCTAGTGGCGACAGGAACTATGGCTACACCTTC. Its protein is CASGDRNYGYTF.

V gene TRBV6-5 combines with J gene TRBJ2-1; 10 nucleotides match TRBD2. Germline CDR1 reads MNHEY; CDR2 reads SVGAGI. V lost 10 bases and J lost 7; bases outside the gene matches: 13. The CDR3 spans 15 residues. The CDR3 DNA follows: TGTGCCACCCGTCCGGAAGCGGGGGGGTGGAATGAGCAGTTCTTC. Translation gives CATRPEAGGWNEQFF.

The chain links TRBV5-4 to TRBJ2-3, with 15 bases lining up with TRBD2. The germline gives CDR1 SGHNT, CDR2 YYREEE (reference sequence). The junction had 2 bases not matched to a gene; V was cut back by 4 bases and J by 5 bases. The CDR3 has 15 residues. CDR3: CASSRTSGGGDTQYF. CDR3 nucleotides: TGTGCCAGCAGCAGGACTAGCGGGGGGGGAGATACGCAGTATTTT.

In its sample, this clone was seen a few times. V is TRBV29-1 and J is TRBJ2-1, with D possibly being TRBD2 (6 bases). Per germline, CDR1 SQVTM and CDR2 ANQGSEA. The V gene lost 1 base and the J gene lost 2 bases, with 15 bases spanning the gap. The CDR3 is made up of 16 amino acids. CDR3 DNA: TGCAGCGTTGAAGGGCAGGAGGGTCTTCCCTACAATGAGCAGTTCTTC. Translating gives CSVEGQEGLPYNEQFF.

This clone was found a few times. J is TRBJ2-2 and V is TRBV11-2; the D gene is possibly TRBD2 (5 bases). The CDR3 extends over 16 amino acids. V was pared by 6 bases and J by 5 bases, with 19 bases between. Looked up from germline, CDR1 is SGHAT and CDR2 is FQNNGV. The CDR3, as DNA: TGTGCCAGCAGATCTGAAAGGCCTAGCATGACCGGGGAGCTGTTTTTT. Its protein product is CASRSERPSMTGELFF.

The chain couples TRBV4-1 to TRBJ2-1, with 7 nucleotides matching TRBD2. The CDR3 consists of 14 residues. CDR1 is MGHRA and CDR2 is YSYEKL in the germline V gene. V lost 7 bases to trimming and J lost 4 bases; unmatched junction nucleotides: 7. The CDR3: CASIGRTIYNEQFF. The CDR3 coding sequence is TGCGCCAGCATCGGGAGGACAATATACAATGAGCAGTTCTTC.

This clone has more than one count but fewer than ten. This sequence joins TRBV18 and TRBJ2-3, with D perhaps matching TRBD2 (5 bases). CDR1 and CDR2 (germline): KGHSH, LQKENI. The CDR3 sequence is 15 residues long. V was trimmed by 3 bases and J by 2 bases, leaving 12 bases between them. The CDR3 DNA follows: TGTGCCAGCTCACCCGGGATCGGCTCCACAGATACGCAGTATTTT. Translated, it gives CASSPGIGSTDTQYF.

The V call is TRBV5-6, the J call TRBJ2-3, with D maybe TRBD1 (6 bases). The CDR3 covers 14 residues. CDR1 is SGHDT, CDR2 YYEEEE, per germline. The ends were cut back, 0 bases at V and 7 bases at J, with 12 bases in the middle. CDR3 in amino acids: CASSLEQGRNTQYF. The CDR3 DNA reads as TGTGCCAGCAGCTTGGAGCAGGGGAGAAATACGCAGTATTTT.

This chain uses TRBV6-5 with TRBJ1-2; D call uncertain. Trimming stripped 2 bases from V and 6 bases from J, with 7 bases between. Germline values: CDR1 MNHEY, CDR2 SVGAGI. The CDR3 is made up of 12 amino acids. CDR3 DNA: TGTGCCAGCAGTTACGAAAGCAATGGCTACACCTTC. This encodes CASSYESNGYTF.